Below, one TCR beta chain is given with its context. What it binds is not known. The data are from a study of cytomegalovirus exposure and HLA in healthy donors. Overall study findings and caveats: There were 150 to 200 TCR beta chains listed as cytomegalovirus-associated. A highly shared variant cluster was judged a likely technical artifact. TCR beta V- and J-gene trimming, according to a later analysis, was linked to a missense DCLRE1C variant. Confirmation in vitro established that three CMV-associated chains were specific for CMV antigens.

The CDR3 covers 13 residues. The V end lost 3 bases, the J end lost 2 bases, and 9 bases lay between the germline ends. Germline V gives CDR1 SGHDT, CDR2 YYEEEE. 13 Jbeta primers and 60 Vbeta primers were used for the PCR. Profiled with immunoSEQ multiplex PCR; TCRdb holds only in-frame clones, not every one. The table records approximately 120,000 clones, under 85% of them present only once. This sequence was found in a woman aged 50 to 60 in good health and CMV-seropositive. The chain uses TRBV5-6 and TRBJ2-7, with D tentatively TRBD1 (5 bases). What was sequenced was PBMCs. CDR3 sequence: CASSSGITYEQYF. The CDR3, as DNA: TGTGCCAGCAGCTCAGGGATTACCTACGAGCAGTACTTC.